A selection of T cell receptor beta chains follows, all from one sample in a study of T cells in Graves' hyperthyroidism and ophthalmopathy. Each CDR3 protein is one row after TCRdb ran MiXCR on the multiplex PCR reads. The data show some 560,000 distinct CDR3 sequences, 15% to 18% seen once. Sequenced: blood. The receptor set was obtained from a woman in her thirties with Graves' hyperthyroidism. The CDR3 runs from the conserved cysteine through the conserved F or W. A D gene is named only where the DNA matches it firmly. Where a row states a size, it is once, few, many or the class of an expanded clone; other rows omit it.

abundance	v_gene	d_gene	j_gene	CDR3nt	CDR3aa
many	TRBV20-1	NA	TRBJ2-7	TGCAGTGCTGGGACGGGCTACGAGCAGTACTTC	CSAGTGYEQYF
many	TRBV20-1	TRBD1	TRBJ2-3	TGCAGTGCTAGTTGGGACAGGGATACGGATACGCAGTATTTT	CSASWDRDTDTQYF
NA	TRBV20-1	TRBD2	TRBJ2-7	TGCAGTGCGGCCGGGACTAGCGGGAGGAGCGAGCAGTACTTC	CSAAGTSGRSEQYF
many	TRBV30	NA	TRBJ2-3	TGTGCCTGGAGTGTTTCCTTTTTCTCGGATACGCAGTATTTT	CAWSVSFFSDTQYF
many	TRBV20-1	NA	TRBJ2-3	TGCAGTGCTCATGACGCTAACGCAGATACGCAGTATTTT	CSAHDANADTQYF
many	TRBV6-1	NA	TRBJ1-5	TGTGCCAGCAGTGATCGGGTTCAGCCCCAGCATTTT	CASSDRVQPQHF
many	TRBV11-2	TRBD1	TRBJ2-1	TGTGCCAGCAGCTTCCGGGACAGCTACAATGAGCAGTTCTTC	CASSFRDSYNEQFF
NA	TRBV18	NA	TRBJ2-3	TGTGTCAGCTCACCCCGCACAGATACGCAGTATTTT	CVSSPRTDTQYF
NA	TRBV7-2	NA	TRBJ1-6	TGTGCCAGCAGCTGGACAGACGAACCCCTCCACTTT	CASSWTDEPLHF
many	TRBV20-1	NA	TRBJ2-7	TGCAGTGCCAAGACGTTGTTCGAGCAGTACTTC	CSAKTLFEQYF
NA	TRBV4-1	NA	TRBJ2-6	TGCGCCAGCAGCCCCCAACGGCCCTCTGGGGCCAACGTCCTGACTTTC	CASSPQRPSGANVLTF
few	TRBV6-2/TRBV6-3	NA	TRBJ1-5	TGTGCCAGCAGTGTTTTTACAGAAAGCAATCAGCCCCAGCATTTT	CASSVFTESNQPQHF
many	TRBV10-3	NA	TRBJ2-2	TGTGCCATCAGTGAGTCGTCGACAGGAAACACCGGGGAGCTGTTTTTT	CAISESSTGNTGELFF
few	TRBV6-1	TRBD2	TRBJ2-7	TGTGCCAGCAGATCCGAGCGGGAGAGCTGGGGGGAGCAGTACTTC	CASRSERESWGEQYF
NA	TRBV6-1	NA	TRBJ1-5	TGTGCCAGCAGTACCCGGACAGATAGCAATCAGCCCCAGCATTTT	CASSTRTDSNQPQHF
many	TRBV10-3	NA	TRBJ1-1	TGTGCCATCAGTGAGTCGTCAGGGGCCATTGAAGCTTTCTTT	CAISESSGAIEAFF
NA	TRBV20-1	NA	TRBJ1-1	TGCAGTGCTAGAGGTGCCCGGGAAACTGAAGCTTTCTTT	CSARGARETEAFF
NA	TRBV5-1	TRBD1	TRBJ1-4	TGCGCCAGCAGCTTGGATGGCACAGGGGGAGGAACTGCTAATGAAAAACTGTTTTTT	CASSLDGTGGGTANEKLFF
few	TRBV27	NA	TRBJ1-6	TGTGCCAGCAGTTTATCGGGCTCCGGAGCCCTCCACTTT	CASSLSGSGALHF
many	TRBV24-1	NA	TRBJ1-5	TGTGCCACCAGTAGTTCTAGCCGGTCCAATCAGCCCCAGCATTTT	CATSSSSRSNQPQHF
NA	TRBV12-3/TRBV12-4	NA	TRBJ2-5	TGTGCCAGCAGTTCCCCTCAGGGAGAGACCCAGTACTTC	CASSSPQGETQYF
many	TRBV3-1	TRBD1	TRBJ1-2	TGTGCCAGCAGCCAAGATCTCCGGGACAGGAATGGCTACACCTTC	CASSQDLRDRNGYTF
NA	TRBV18	NA	TRBJ2-3	TGTGCCAGCTCACCATTTCAAACAGGCGATACGCAGTATTTT	CASSPFQTGDTQYF
NA	TRBV4-3	TRBD2	TRBJ2-7	TGCGCCAGCAGCCAACGCAGGACTAGCGGGGTTTACGAGCAGTACTTC	CASSQRRTSGVYEQYF
many	TRBV11-2	NA	TRBJ2-1	TGTGCCAGCAGCCAACCTGGGAGTGGATCCAATGAGCAGTTCTTC	CASSQPGSGSNEQFF
many	TRBV7-9	TRBD1	TRBJ2-3	TGTGCCAGCAGCCAGCGACAGGGGACAGATACGCAGTATTTT	CASSQRQGTDTQYF
many	TRBV5-5	TRBD2	TRBJ2-1	TGTGCCAGCAGCTTCCCGGGACTATACAATGAGCAGTTCTTC	CASSFPGLYNEQFF
many	TRBV12-3/TRBV12-4	NA	TRBJ2-7	TGTGCCAGCAGTCCCTACCAGCTTACAGGGTCCTACGAGCAGTACTTC	CASSPYQLTGSYEQYF
many	TRBV6-2/TRBV6-3	NA	TRBJ2-7	TGTGCCAGCAGCCAGGGAGAACCCTACGAGCAGTACTTC	CASSQGEPYEQYF
many	TRBV20-1	NA	TRBJ2-7	TGCAGTGCCCTAGACGTCTCCTACGAGCAGTACTTC	CSALDVSYEQYF
NA	TRBV10-3	NA	TRBJ2-5	TGTGCCATCAGTGAGCCAGGGCAAGAGACCCAGTACTTC	CAISEPGQETQYF
NA	TRBV5-1	TRBD2	TRBJ2-1	TGCGCCAGTACCGGGACTAGCAATGAGCAGTTCTTC	CASTGTSNEQFF
NA	TRBV7-2	NA	TRBJ1-2	TGTGCCAGCAGCTTGACCGAAAAAGAAGGCTACACCTTC	CASSLTEKEGYTF
many	TRBV30	NA	TRBJ2-3	TGTGCCTGGAGGCGGTTACTAATGAACACAGATACGCAGTATTTT	CAWRRLLMNTDTQYF
many	TRBV20-1	NA	TRBJ2-5	TGCAGTGCTACGGCGGGACCATTAAGGGCGACCCAGTACTTC	CSATAGPLRATQYF
many	TRBV25-1	NA	TRBJ1-1	TGTGCCAGCAGTGATTTTTTAGTGAACACTGAAGCTTTCTTT	CASSDFLVNTEAFF
many	TRBV15	NA	TRBJ2-7	TGTGCCACCCACCCGGGGCAGGGGGGTTCCTACGAGCAGTACTTC	CATHPGQGGSYEQYF
many	TRBV5-1	NA	TRBJ2-4	TGCGCCAGCACCCAAAGCGCGGCCAAAAACATTCAGTACTTC	CASTQSAAKNIQYF
many	TRBV5-1	NA	TRBJ1-1	TGCGCCAGCAGCTTGGAGGGGAAATACACTGAAGCTTTCTTT	CASSLEGKYTEAFF
many	TRBV29-1	TRBD2	TRBJ2-3	TGCAGCGTTCGTAGCGGGAGGGTCACAGATACGCAGTATTTT	CSVRSGRVTDTQYF
NA	TRBV28	TRBD1	TRBJ1-1	TGTGCCAGCAGATCGACAGGGGAGAACACTGAAGCTTTCTTT	CASRSTGENTEAFF